The 18 T cell receptor beta chains listed next were all sequenced from one sample in a study of blood T cell repertoires in COVID-19 (dated by TCRdb to between 2020 and 2021). Libraries were built with the immunoSEQ multiplex PCR assay. TCRdb stores this immuneACCESS table with in-frame sequences only. Part of the clones is absent; in the studies checked, under half of the shortfall reflects unresolved V genes, and no reason is known for the rest. The sample has roughly 130,000 clones on record, around three quarters of them singletons. The ten top clones hold around 13% of the sample. Sequencing was carried out using peripheral blood. The receptors were sampled from an elderly man with acute or convalescent COVID-19.

A few counts support this clone. The J gene is TRBJ1-6, the V gene TRBV14; D is unresolved. This CDR3 comprises 14 residues. Trimming stripped 1 base from V and 10 bases from J, with 11 bases between. The germline CDR1 and CDR2 sequences are SGHDN and FVKESK. CDR3 protein: CASSQADLRSPLHF. The CDR3 DNA reads as TGTGCCAGCAGCCAAGCCGACTTGAGGTCACCCCTCCACTTT.

This chain links TRBV3-1 (or the pseudogene TRBV3-2) with TRBJ1-2; TRBD1 matches 11 bases. The CDR3 runs 21 residues. The V gene end was trimmed by 0 bases and the J gene end by 0 bases; junction bases not matched to a gene: 15. Germline values: CDR1 LGHDT, CDR2 YNNKEL (reference sequence). The CDR3 reads CASSQDGHSRDRGFTNYGYTF. The CDR3, as DNA: TGTGCCAGCAGCCAAGATGGCCATTCACGGGACAGGGGGTTTACTAACTATGGCTACACCTTC.

The chain is built from TRBV3-1 (or the pseudogene TRBV3-2) and TRBJ1-1, with D uncertain. This CDR3 has 14 residues. The germline V and J ends were trimmed by 0 bases and 5 bases, with 10 bases remaining between them. Germline CDR1 is LGHDT and CDR2 is YNNKEL (reference sequence). DNA for the CDR3: TGTGCCAGCAGCCAAGAACTCACGGGTACTGAAGCTTTCTTT. Its protein product is CASSQELTGTEAFF.

V usage is TRBV6-6 and J usage is TRBJ1-4; no reliable D call. The length of the CDR3 is 12 residues. Germline V lookup: CDR1 MNHNY, CDR2 SVGAGI (reference sequence). Trimming pared 10 bases from V and 5 bases from J, leaving 11 bases between. CDR3 sequence: CATAPGNEKLFF. The CDR3 coding sequence is TGTGCCACCGCCCCGGGGAATGAAAAACTGTTTTTT.

The chain carries TRBV9 and TRBJ2-3; TRBD2 might be the D (6 bases). V dropped 3 bases and J dropped 8 bases, with 13 bases sitting between them. CDR3 length equals 13 residues. CDR1 and CDR2 (germline): SGDLS, YYNGEE. The CDR3 DNA follows: TGTGCCAGCAGCGGAGATGGGCGGGGTACGCAGTATTTT. The encoded protein is CASSGDGRGTQYF. Full variable domain (outside the CDR3, taken from reference TRBV9 and TRBJ2-3): DSGVTQTPKHLITATGQRVTLRCSPRSGDLSVYWYQQSLDQGLQFLIQYYNGEERAKGNILERFSAQQFPDLHSELNLSSLELGDSALYFCASSGDGRGTQYFGPGTRLTVL.

This clone was detected only once. This chain uses TRBV9 with TRBJ2-7, with D possibly TRBD2 on 5 matching bases. V lost 0 bases and J lost 6, with 10 bases in between. Germline V CDR1 and CDR2: SGDLS, YYNGEE. The CDR3 runs to 13 residues. The CDR3 sequence is CASSVETGSEQYF. For the CDR3, the DNA is TGTGCCAGCAGCGTAGAGACGGGGAGCGAGCAGTACTTC.

The rearrangement joins TRBV4-1 to TRBJ1-1; D is unclear. The CDR3 runs 14 residues. V was cut by 3 bases and J by 4 bases, with 12 bases left in between. Germline V gene lookup returns CDR1 MGHRA and CDR2 YSYEKL. The CDR3: CASSQIPFSTEAFF. For the CDR3, the DNA is TGCGCCAGCAGCCAGATCCCGTTCAGCACTGAAGCTTTCTTT.

The chain joins TRBV4-2 to TRBJ2-5; maybe TRBD1 (5 bases). Germline V gives CDR1 LGHNA, CDR2 YNFKEQ. The CDR3 is 14 amino acids. V lost 1 base to trimming and J lost 3 bases, with 9 bases between them. This CDR3 is CASSQVLREETQYF. CDR3 sequence (DNA): TGTGCCAGCAGCCAAGTTCTCAGGGAAGAGACCCAGTACTTC.

The chain employs TRBV7-9 and TRBJ1-5, with D maybe TRBD1 (6 bases). CDR3 length: 13 amino acids. Trimming removed 5 bases at V and 5 bases at J, with 10 bases between. Germline V gives CDR1 SEHNR, CDR2 FQNEAQ (reference sequence). CDR3 residues: CASSKDSHQPQHF. The DNA of the CDR3 is TGTGCCAGCAGCAAGGACAGTCATCAGCCCCAGCATTTT.

This clone was seen a handful of times. The V call is TRBV2, the J call TRBJ2-7; weak D call: TRBD2 (6 bases). Germline values: CDR1 SNHLY, CDR2 FYNNEI. The CDR3 loop spans 13 amino acids. With 4 bases removed from V and 2 bases from J, the gap between germline ends came to 9 bases. DNA of the CDR3: TGTGCCAGCAGTGGGGGGGTTGCCTACGAGCAGTACTTC. Translation gives CASSGGVAYEQYF.

The chain has TRBV5-1 and TRBJ2-7; 9 bases are shared with TRBD1. The CDR3 totals 14 residues. Germline V CDR1 and CDR2: SGHRS, YFSETQ. Trimming cost V 7 bases and J 3 bases; bases outside gene matches: 8. CDR3 region: CASDPTGQGYEQYF. The CDR3 bases are TGCGCCAGCGACCCAACGGGACAGGGCTACGAGCAGTACTTC.

This clone turned up a few times. V is TRBV10-3 and J is TRBJ1-1; possibly TRBD1 for D (5 bases). The V end was cut by 10 bases, the J end by 0 bases, with 18 bases between. Germline V CDR1 and CDR2: ENHRY, SYGVKD. The CDR3 has 15 amino acids. In DNA form, the CDR3 reads TGTGCCACCGCCCCAGGGCCTGATATGAACACTGAAGCTTTCTTT. Protein: CATAPGPDMNTEAFF.

CDR3 protein: CASSYSGTYEQYF. The CDR3 DNA sequence: TGTGCCAGCAGTTACTCCGGGACCTACGAGCAGTACTTC. The chain has TRBV6-2 or TRBV6-3 and TRBJ2-7, with D possibly TRBD2 on 5 matching bases. The CDR3 is 13 amino acids. Trimming cost V 0 bases and J 2 bases, with 5 bases left between them. Germline lookup yields CDR1 MNHEY and CDR2 SVGEGT.

The CDR3 sequence is CASSAYRGRNEKLFF. CDR3 sequence (DNA): TGCGCCAGCAGCGCCTACAGGGGACGTAATGAAAAACTGTTTTTT. The J gene is TRBJ1-4, the V gene TRBV10-1; TRBD1 agrees at 7 bases. Looked up from germline, CDR1 is WNHNN and CDR2 is SYGVQD (reference sequence). This CDR3 comprises 15 residues. V shed 6 bases, J shed 4 bases, and the junction held 8 bases outside the gene matches.

The rearrangement links TRBV15 to TRBJ2-3; 9 positions match TRBD1. In germline, CDR1 is LNHNV, CDR2 YYDKDF (reference sequence). The length of the CDR3 is 15 residues. Trimming removed 4 bases from V and 3 bases from J; junction bases left unmatched: 5. The chain's CDR3 is CATSNGTGPTDTQYF. DNA of the CDR3: TGTGCCACCAGCAACGGGACAGGGCCGACAGATACGCAGTATTTT.

This clone was picked up one time. The chain carries TRBV19 and TRBJ1-2, with 7 bases fitting TRBD1. The V gene end was trimmed by 5 bases and the J gene end by 7 bases; junction bases not matched to a gene: 7. Germline assignment: CDR1 LNHDA and CDR2 SQIVND (reference sequence). The length of the CDR3 is 13 residues. The CDR3 sequence is CASSVNRGSGYTF. In nucleotides, the CDR3 is TGTGCCAGTAGTGTTAACAGGGGAAGTGGCTACACCTTC.

The CDR3 protein is CASSQVTGGTYNEQFF. CDR3 sequence (DNA): TGCGCCAGCAGCCAAGTAACAGGGGGCACCTACAATGAGCAGTTCTTC. The chain joins TRBV4-1 to TRBJ2-1; 9 bases are a match to TRBD1. Germline V lookup: CDR1 MGHRA, CDR2 YSYEKL. CDR3 length: 16 amino acids. The V segment lost 1 base and the J segment 2 bases; nucleotides outside the gene matches: 3.

V is TRBV6-1 and J is TRBJ1-1; the D gene is possibly TRBD1 (5 bases). The CDR3 extends over 15 amino acids. The V and J ends lost 3 bases and 2 bases respectively, with 13 bases between them. Germline V gene data show CDR1 as MNHNS and CDR2 as SASEGT. The CDR3 DNA sequence: TGTGCCAGCAGTGAGCGCAGGGTGGGAAACACTGAAGCTTTCTTT. It translates to CASSERRVGNTEAFF.